The 21 T cell receptor beta chains below come from one sample, sequenced in a study of blood T cell repertoires in COVID-19. Sequencing was performed with immunoSEQ multiplex PCR; in TCRdb, only in-frame clones are kept and a portion is missing. There are about 370,000 clones in the sample; 89% occur only once, and about 3% lies in the top ten. The sequenced sample consisted of peripheral blood. These receptors were obtained from a woman aged 25 to 39 with COVID-19, enrolled during active disease.

The chain joins TRBV3-1 (or the pseudogene TRBV3-2) to TRBJ2-3, with 7 bases fitting TRBD2. This CDR3 has 13 amino acids. With 4 bases clipped from V and 7 bases from J, the junction kept 5 bases outside the gene matches. Germline CDR1 is LGHDT and CDR2 is YNNKEL (reference sequence). CDR3 sequence: CASSPPGLNTQYF. CDR3 DNA: TGTGCCAGCAGCCCACCGGGACTAAATACGCAGTATTTT.

The chain has TRBV19 and TRBJ1-4, with a tentative D call TRBD1 (5 bases). V lost 4 bases and J 6 bases, leaving 27 bases between the germline ends. CDR1 LNHDA and CDR2 SQIVND come from the germline V gene (reference sequence). The CDR3 runs to 19 residues. In nucleotides, the CDR3 is TGTGCCAGTAGTAGGCCGATGGCAGGGACGACCGGGGGGGATGAAAAACTGTTTTTT. Its protein product is CASSRPMAGTTGGDEKLFF.

V gene TRBV2 combines with J gene TRBJ2-1, with D maybe TRBD1 (6 bases). The CDR3 consists of 16 residues. The germline gives CDR1 SNHLY, CDR2 FYNNEI. V lost 5 bases and J 2 bases, leaving 16 bases between the germline ends. The CDR3 DNA follows: TGTGCCAGCAGTATTAGGGACATACGAACCTACAATGAGCAGTTCTTC. As protein: CASSIRDIRTYNEQFF. The variable domain in full, with the rest retrieved from reference TRBV2 and TRBJ2-1, is EPEVTQTPSHQVTQMGQEVILRCVPISNHLYFYWYRQILGQKVEFLVSFYNNEISEKSEIFDDQFSVERPDGSNFTLKIRSTKLEDSAMYFCASSIRDIRTYNEQFFGPGTRLTVL.

J is TRBJ1-1 and V is TRBV2; D call uncertain. Trimming cost V 8 bases and J 0 bases, with 16 bases left between them. Germline CDR1 reads SNHLY; CDR2 reads FYNNEI. This CDR3 comprises 15 residues. This chain's CDR3 is CASSAGDLMNTEAFF. DNA of the CDR3: TGTGCCAGCTCCGCGGGAGATCTTATGAACACTGAAGCTTTCTTT.

The genes are TRBV28 and TRBJ2-3; TRBD1 agrees at 8 bases. The CDR3 is made up of 15 amino acids. The junction had 7 bases not matched to a gene; V was cut back by 6 bases and J by 2 bases. Germline V gives CDR1 MDHEN, CDR2 SYDVKM. CDR3 amino acids: CASSPQGAVTDTQYF. DNA of the CDR3: TGTGCCAGCAGCCCCCAGGGGGCGGTCACAGATACGCAGTATTTT. The full variable domain, in which reference TRBV28 and TRBJ2-3 provide the parts outside the CDR3, is DVKVTQSSRYLVKRTGEKVFLECVQDMDHENMFWYRQDPGLGLRLIYFSYDVKMKEKGDIPEGYSVSREKKERFSLILESASTNQTSMYLCASSPQGAVTDTQYFGPGTRLTVL.

This clone was recorded only once. V and J are TRBV4-3 and TRBJ2-3; maybe TRBD2 (5 bases). This CDR3 contains 17 residues. Trimming cost V 0 bases and J 0 bases, with 13 bases left between them. Germline V gene data show CDR1 as LGHNA and CDR2 as YSLEER. CDR3 protein: CASSQDRGGHSTDTQYF. In nucleotides, the CDR3 is TGCGCCAGCAGCCAAGATCGAGGCGGGCATAGCACAGATACGCAGTATTTT.

J is TRBJ2-5 and V is TRBV5-4; 11 positions agree with TRBD1. Trimming cost V 1 base and J 5 bases; bases outside gene matches: 4. Germline V CDR1 and CDR2: SGHNT, YYREEE (reference sequence). The CDR3 is 15 amino acids. CDR3: CASSLWGQGGETQYF. The CDR3 DNA follows: TGTGCCAGCAGCTTGTGGGGACAGGGGGGGGAGACCCAGTACTTC.

The gene calls are TRBV15 and TRBJ1-3, with TRBD1 matching over 7 bases. V shed 2 bases, J shed 4 bases, and the junction held 8 bases outside the gene matches. Germline assignment: CDR1 LNHNV and CDR2 YYDKDF (reference sequence). The CDR3 covers 16 residues. The CDR3 sequence: CATSRKRGTEGNTIYF. The CDR3 DNA is TGTGCCACCAGCAGAAAACGAGGGACAGAGGGAAACACCATATATTTT.

The CDR3 spells CASSARTGFGTDTQYF. DNA for the CDR3: TGTGCCAGCAGCGCGCGGACAGGGTTCGGCACAGATACGCAGTATTTT. J is TRBJ2-3 and V is TRBV11-1; 8 bases are a match to TRBD1. Germline V gene data show CDR1 as SGHAT and CDR2 as FQDESV (reference sequence). Trimming at V came to 5 bases and at J to 1 base, leaving 8 bases not matched to a gene. The CDR3 consists of 16 residues.

The V and J genes are TRBV19 and TRBJ1-4; D not resolved. The V gene lost 5 bases and the J gene lost 0 bases, with 13 bases spanning the gap. This CDR3 has 16 residues. CDR1 is LNHDA, CDR2 SQIVND, per germline (reference sequence). CDR3 sequence reads: CASSPQTGTTNEKLFF. The CDR3 DNA reads TGTGCCAGTAGTCCCCAGACCGGGACAACTAATGAAAAACTGTTTTTT.

The chain links TRBV10-3 to TRBJ2-3, with D unclear. The V end was cut by 3 bases, the J end by 0 bases, with 4 bases between. Germline CDR1 is ENHRY and CDR2 is SYGVKD. The CDR3 runs to 13 residues. In nucleotides, the CDR3 is TGTGCCATCAGTGACACTAGCACAGATACGCAGTATTTT. It translates to CAISDTSTDTQYF.

The genes are TRBV29-1 and TRBJ1-3; D is undetermined. Between the trimmed V and J ends, which lost 4 bases and 2 bases, there was a span of 6 bases. The CDR3 consists of 12 residues. CDR1 is SQVTM and CDR2 is ANQGSEA in the germline V gene. Here the CDR3 reads CSVAVTGNTIYF. The CDR3 DNA is TGCAGCGTTGCGGTAACTGGAAACACCATATATTTT.

The chain combines TRBV6-6 with TRBJ2-7; 8 bases align to TRBD2. Germline V gene data show CDR1 as MNHNY and CDR2 as SVGAGI (reference sequence). Unmatched junction bases numbered 5, after V lost 6 bases and J lost 1 base. This CDR3 has 14 residues. The CDR3 reads CASSRGGPSYEQYV. DNA for the CDR3: TGTGCCAGCAGCCGGGGGGGCCCATCCTACGAGCAGTACGTC.

The chain recombines TRBV6-5 with TRBJ1-5; the D gene is possibly TRBD1 (6 bases). Germline V gene data show CDR1 as MNHEY and CDR2 as SVGAGI. CDR3 length: 14 residues. V was clipped by 5 bases and J by 3 bases, with 11 bases between them. The CDR3 DNA reads TGTGCCAGCAGTACAAACAGGGCCAATCAGCCCCAGCATTTT. Translating gives CASSTNRANQPQHF.

CDR3: CASSQERDRVWSTDTQYF. The DNA of the CDR3 is TGTGCCAGCAGCCAAGAGAGGGACAGGGTCTGGAGCACAGATACGCAGTATTTT. The chain is built from TRBV14 and TRBJ2-3; 9 bases agree with TRBD1. The trim removed 0 bases at V and 0 bases at J, leaving 7 bases unmatched. CDR3 length: 18 residues. Per germline, CDR1 SGHDN and CDR2 FVKESK.

This chain uses TRBV4-1 with TRBJ2-1; 10 bases line up with TRBD2. Germline-derived CDR1 and CDR2 are MGHRA and YSYEKL. This CDR3 is 20 amino acids long. Unmatched junction bases numbered 14, after V lost 0 bases and J lost 3 bases. CDR3 loop: CASSQDRSILSGGIYNEQFF. The DNA for the CDR3 is TGCGCCAGCAGCCAAGATAGGTCCATTCTTAGCGGGGGGATCTACAATGAGCAGTTCTTC.

V is TRBV12-5 and J is TRBJ1-3, with 7 bases identical to TRBD1. The CDR3 is 15 residues long. V lost 6 bases and J lost 2; bases outside the gene matches: 7. CDR1 and CDR2 from the germline V gene are LGHNT and FRNRAP. CDR3 DNA sequence: TGTGCTAGTGGCCCGCAGGGGGTACCTGGAAACACCATATATTTT. Its protein is CASGPQGVPGNTIYF.

This chain connects TRBV7-9 to TRBJ1-1; possibly TRBD1 for D (5 bases). There are 16 residues in the CDR3. In germline, CDR1 is SEHNR, CDR2 FQNEAQ (reference sequence). V was clipped by 5 bases and J by 4 bases, with 20 bases between them. This CDR3 reads CASSQGAGWDRTEAFF. The CDR3 coding sequence is TGTGCCAGCAGCCAAGGGGCAGGGTGGGATCGCACTGAAGCTTTCTTT.

In this sample, this clone turned up once. This chain connects TRBV5-4 to TRBJ2-5; 8 bases fit TRBD2. The CDR3 length is 13 residues. V gave up 5 bases and J gave up 12 bases; unmatched junction bases: 12. Germline V lookup: CDR1 SGHNT, CDR2 YYREEE (reference sequence). The CDR3 DNA follows: TGTGCCAGCAGTCGGGGGGGAGAAGAGATTGAGTACTTC. As protein: CASSRGGEEIEYF.

The chain employs TRBV29-1 and TRBJ2-1, with D unresolved. This CDR3 spans 11 amino acids. The germline V and J ends were trimmed by 2 bases and 8 bases, with 7 bases remaining between them. Germline V gene sequence: CDR1 SQVTM, CDR2 ANQGSEA. The CDR3 here is CSVEPVDEQFF. In nucleotides, the CDR3 is TGCAGCGTTGAACCGGTGGATGAGCAGTTCTTC.

The gene calls are TRBV28 and TRBJ1-6; 7 bases align to TRBD1. CDR3 length equals 15 residues. V lost 5 bases, J lost 7 bases, and 8 bases stayed unmatched. The germline V gene has CDR1 MDHEN and CDR2 SYDVKM. Here the CDR3 reads CASSPHRGPNSPLHF. In DNA form, the CDR3 reads TGTGCCAGCAGTCCCCACAGGGGCCCAAATTCACCCCTCCACTTT.